What follows are 23 T cell receptor beta chains derived from one specimen sequenced in a study of identical twins (dated by TCRdb to about 2016). Library prep was done by 5' RACE. Sequencer: Illumina HiSeq 2000. TCRdb ran its own pipeline on the public reads, namely fastp trimming at Q25 and MiXCR clone calling, and kept in-frame beta chains. Each entry is one CDR3 protein sequence, shown with its most common DNA and genes. This sample has around 100,000 distinct CDR3 sequences in its table, and 5.9% of those were observed once. Over 9.5% of the sample is held by the ten biggest clonotypes. The sequenced material came from memory T cells sorted from blood. According to the study, the label for this sample's cell subset or site signals: CD45RO+ enriched T cells. These receptor sequences come from a woman aged 50 to 65 in good health.

This clonotype was picked up many times. This chain links TRBV11-2 with TRBJ2-1; D is ambiguous. Germline CDR1 is SGHAT and CDR2 is FQNNGV. The CDR3 totals 11 residues. Trimming took 5 bases from V and 7 from J, leaving 6 bases between them. CDR3 loop: CASSPGNEQFF. CDR3 sequence (DNA): TGTGCCAGCAGCCCTGGGAATGAGCAGTTCTTC.

This clonotype was counted ten times or more. V is TRBV27 and J is TRBJ1-5; no reliable D call. CDR1 is MNHEY and CDR2 is SMNVEV in the germline V gene (reference sequence). The CDR3 covers 12 residues. Trimming took off 2 bases at V and 7 bases at J, with 6 bases between the two ends. The CDR3 reads CASSLMGQPQHF. The CDR3 bases are TGTGCCAGCAGTTTAATGGGCCAGCCCCAGCATTTT.

This clonotype has only a few counts. The genes are TRBV20-1 and TRBJ2-7; unclear D gene. The CDR3 runs to 13 residues. Germline CDR1 and CDR2: DFQATT and SNEGSKA (reference sequence). Trimming left V 5 bases short and J 0 bases short, with 11 bases between. The CDR3 DNA follows: TGCAGTGCTTCAGACCAGACCTCCTACGAGCAGTACTTC. Protein product: CSASDQTSYEQYF.

This clonotype showed up many times. V is TRBV4-2 and J is TRBJ2-1, with TRBD2 identical over 8 bases. Germline V gives CDR1 LGHNA, CDR2 YNFKEQ. V was clipped by 0 bases and J by 8 bases; unmatched bases: 12. The CDR3 covers 17 residues. The DNA for the CDR3 is TGTGCCAGCAGCCAAGATCTCGGGACTAGTACGCCGGATGAGCAGTTCTTC. Residues: CASSQDLGTSTPDEQFF.

The V and J genes are TRBV30 and TRBJ2-1; D is uncertain. CDR1 and CDR2 (germline): GTSNPN, SVGIG (reference sequence). This CDR3 has 14 residues. Trimming pared 2 bases from V and 9 bases from J, leaving 17 bases between. DNA for the CDR3: TGTGCCTGGAGTAATGGCCCGATCGGCCCTGAGCAGTTCTTC. Its translation: CAWSNGPIGPEQFF.

V and J are TRBV19 and TRBJ2-5; 9 bases are shared with TRBD2. Trimming removed 5 bases from V and 4 bases from J; junction bases left unmatched: 5. Germline-derived CDR1 and CDR2 are LNHDA and SQIVND (reference sequence). This CDR3 is built from 14 residues. The DNA for the CDR3 is TGTGCCAGTAGTCTCGGGACTAGCCCAGAGACCCAGTACTTC. Amino acid sequence: CASSLGTSPETQYF. The full variable domain, its missing parts supplied by reference TRBV19 and TRBJ2-5, is DGGITQSPKYLFRKEGQNVTLSCEQNLNHDAMYWYRQDPGQGLRLIYYSQIVNDFQKGDIAEGYSVSREKKESFPLTVTSAQKNPTAFYLCASSLGTSPETQYFGPGTRLLVL.

This clonotype occurred many times. The rearrangement uses TRBV5-1 and TRBJ2-5; D is possibly TRBD2 (5 bases). The CDR3 has 12 amino acids. V was cut by 6 bases and J by 4 bases, with 10 bases left in between. Germline loops: CDR1 SGHRS, CDR2 YFSETQ. The CDR3 reads CASTRSGETQYF. The CDR3 DNA sequence: TGCGCCAGCACCAGAAGCGGAGAGACCCAGTACTTC. The variable domain in full, with the rest retrieved from reference TRBV5-1 and TRBJ2-5, is KAGVTQTPRYLIKTRGQQVTLSCSPISGHRSVSWYQQTPGQGLQFLFEYFSETQRNKGNFPGRFSGRQFSNSRSEMNVSTLELGDSALYLCASTRSGETQYFGPGTRLLVL.

This clonotype was seen many times. The V call is TRBV10-3, the J call TRBJ2-1, with 10 bases fitting TRBD2. The CDR3 runs to 12 residues. V shed 8 bases, J shed 8 bases, and the junction held 3 bases outside the gene matches. From germline, CDR1 is ENHRY and CDR2 SYGVKD. CDR3 residues: CAIGSGRDEQFF. In nucleotides, the CDR3 is TGTGCCATCGGCAGCGGGAGGGATGAGCAGTTCTTC.

This clonotype was found many times. The rearrangement uses TRBV7-2 and TRBJ2-5; 8 bases fit TRBD2. The CDR3 spans 14 residues. J lost 3 bases, V lost 6 bases, and 6 bases had no gene match. The V gene's germline CDR1 is SGHTA and CDR2 FQGNSA. The CDR3 sequence: CASSSAGGKETQYF. The CDR3, as DNA: TGTGCCAGCAGTTCCGCGGGAGGTAAAGAGACCCAGTACTTC.

The rearrangement uses TRBV7-2 and TRBJ2-2; 7 bases agree with TRBD1. This CDR3 has 13 residues. Germline values: CDR1 SGHTA, CDR2 FQGNSA. Unmatched junction bases numbered 3, after V lost 5 bases and J lost 6 bases. In DNA form, the CDR3 reads TGTGCCAGCAGCCGACAGGGTGCCGGGGAGCTGTTTTTT. Its translation: CASSRQGAGELFF.

This clonotype came up many times. The rearrangement joins TRBV7-9 to TRBJ2-2, with 10 bases aligning to TRBD1. The length of the CDR3 is 15 residues. Losses at the gene ends were 5 bases for V and 7 bases for J; bases not matched to a gene: 7. Per germline, CDR1 SEHNR and CDR2 FQNEAQ (reference sequence). In nucleotides, the CDR3 is TGTGCCAGCAGCGAACCGGGACAGGGGAACGGGGAGCTGTTTTTT. Its protein product is CASSEPGQGNGELFF. The complete variable domain, with remaining parts taken from reference TRBV7-9 and TRBJ2-2, reads DTGVSQNPRHKITKRGQNVTFRCDPISEHNRLYWYRQTLGQGPEFLTYFQNEAQLEKSRLLSDRFSAERPKGSFSTLEIQRTEQGDSAMYLCASSEPGQGNGELFFGEGSRLTVL.

This clonotype has more than one count but fewer than ten. This chain connects TRBV6-2 or TRBV6-3 to TRBJ1-2; D call uncertain. Germline assignment: CDR1 MNHEY and CDR2 SVGEGT. The V and J ends lost 3 bases and 2 bases respectively, with 7 bases between them. The CDR3 consists of 13 residues. The DNA of the CDR3 is TGTGCCAGCAGTTATAAGTCGAACTATGGCTACACCTTC. Translation gives CASSYKSNYGYTF.

There are many counts of this clonotype. The chain combines TRBV4-1 with TRBJ1-2; TRBD1 matches 10 bases. This CDR3 contains 14 residues. The trim removed 4 bases at V and 6 bases at J, leaving 5 bases unmatched. The germline V gene has CDR1 MGHRA and CDR2 YSYEKL. The CDR3 DNA reads as TGCGCCAGCAGCCCCCGGGACAGGGGAAATGGCTACACCTTC. This codes for CASSPRDRGNGYTF.

This chain uses TRBV7-2 with TRBJ2-1, with a tentative D call TRBD1 (5 bases). The V gene lost 2 bases and the J gene lost 9 bases, with 11 bases spanning the gap. This CDR3 region has 13 residues. The germline V gene has CDR1 SGHTA and CDR2 FQGNSA. CDR3 coding DNA: TGTGCCAGCAGCTTAAGGGGTCGGATTGAGCAGTTCTTC. Protein product: CASSLRGRIEQFF.

This clonotype was recorded many times. V usage is TRBV20-1 and J usage is TRBJ2-3; D uncertain. The germline V gene has CDR1 DFQATT and CDR2 SNEGSKA (reference sequence). This CDR3 spans 10 amino acids. V lost 6 bases and J lost 10, with 11 bases in between. The CDR3, as DNA: TGCAGTGCGTACGGAACAGCGCAGTATTTT. The encoded protein is CSAYGTAQYF.

The sample holds a few counts of this clonotype. This chain connects TRBV19 to TRBJ2-7; 13 bases align to TRBD2. With 6 bases clipped from V and 2 bases from J, the junction kept 1 base outside the gene matches. Germline-derived CDR1 and CDR2 are LNHDA and SQIVND (reference sequence). CDR3 length: 14 amino acids. The CDR3 DNA reads as TGTGCCAGTAGGGGACTAGCGGGAACCTACGAGCAGTACTTC. It is translated as CASRGLAGTYEQYF.

This clonotype has just a few counts. The chain joins TRBV30 to TRBJ1-1; no firm D call. This CDR3 has 14 residues. Germline lookup yields CDR1 GTSNPN and CDR2 SVGIG (reference sequence). The ends were cut back, 0 bases at V and 1 base at J, with 9 bases in the middle. CDR3 sequence: CAWSVWGANTEAFF. CDR3 bases: TGTGCCTGGAGTGTTTGGGGTGCGAACACTGAAGCTTTCTTT.

This clonotype was seen at least ten times. This chain connects TRBV5-1 to TRBJ1-5, with D possibly being TRBD1 (5 bases). CDR1 SGHRS and CDR2 YFSETQ come from the germline V gene. Trimming cost V 3 bases and J 7 bases, with 14 bases left between them. This CDR3 is built from 14 residues. The CDR3 nucleotides are TGCGCCAGCAGCTCGGGGGAGGGTTACCAGCCCCAGCATTTT. Protein: CASSSGEGYQPQHF.

This clonotype occurred a few times. The chain combines TRBV7-9 with TRBJ1-1; TRBD1 agrees at 10 bases. Trimming at V came to 3 bases and at J to 10 bases, leaving 2 bases not matched to a gene. This CDR3 has 12 residues. Per the germline V gene, CDR1 is SEHNR and CDR2 is FQNEAQ (reference sequence). The CDR3 sequence is CASSFGTGVAFF. The CDR3 DNA reads as TGTGCCAGCAGCTTCGGGACAGGGGTAGCTTTCTTT.

This rearrangement joins TRBV19 to TRBJ1-1; TRBD1 might be the D (5 bases). V was trimmed by 4 bases and J by 3 bases, leaving 9 bases between them. The CDR3 runs to 13 residues. CDR1 and CDR2 from the germline V gene are LNHDA and SQIVND (reference sequence). CDR3 coding DNA: TGTGCCAGTAGTAGTAAAGGGGACACTGAAGCTTTCTTT. Amino acid sequence: CASSSKGDTEAFF.

This clonotype was observed many times. The rearrangement joins TRBV24-1 to TRBJ2-3, with D possibly being TRBD1 or TRBD2 (5 bases each). The germline gives CDR1 KGHDR, CDR2 SFDVKD. Trimming pared 9 bases from V and 10 bases from J, leaving 16 bases between. The CDR3 extends over 12 amino acids. Here the CDR3 reads CATGGMDRAQYF. CDR3 DNA sequence: TGTGCCACCGGGGGTATGGATAGGGCGCAGTATTTT.

This rearrangement joins TRBV6-4 to TRBJ2-5; tentatively, D is TRBD1 (6 bases). The CDR3 covers 13 residues. The germline V and J ends were trimmed by 4 bases and 4 bases, with 10 bases remaining between them. Germline V gene lookup returns CDR1 MRHNA and CDR2 SNTAGT. CDR3 loop: CASSAQQGETQYF. As DNA, the CDR3 is TGTGCCAGCAGTGCCCAACAGGGAGAGACCCAGTACTTC.

This clonotype was counted ten times or more. The V and J genes are TRBV7-6 and TRBJ2-3, with a tentative D call TRBD2 (6 bases). V lost 5 bases and J 2 bases, leaving 14 bases between the germline ends. Germline lookup yields CDR1 SGHVS and CDR2 FNYEAQ. This CDR3 is 15 amino acids long. CDR3 in DNA: TGTGCCAGCAGCCCTTTCGGAGGGCCCACAGATACGCAGTATTTT. This codes for CASSPFGGPTDTQYF. Looking up the rest from reference TRBV7-6 and TRBJ2-3 gives the full variable domain: GAGVSQSPRYKVTKRGQDVALRCDPISGHVSLYWYRQALGQGPEFLTYFNYEAQQDKSGLPNDRFSAERPEGSISTLTIQRTEQRDSAMYRCASSPFGGPTDTQYFGPGTRLTVL.